These 21 T cell receptor beta chains were all obtained from the same sample, sequenced in a study of blood T cell repertoires in COVID-19. Sequencing used immunoSEQ multiplex PCR; TCRdb keeps in-frame clones, though not all of them. This table holds over 120,000 clones, more than 75% found once. The source material was PBMCs or T cells enriched from blood (not recorded which). The receptor source for this set is a man aged 55-75 years who had recovered from COVID-19.

The J gene is TRBJ2-5, the V gene TRBV28; TRBD2 matches at 15 bases. Germline CDR1 and CDR2: MDHEN and SYDVKM. Trimming at V came to 6 bases and at J to 3 bases, leaving 11 bases not matched to a gene. The CDR3 has 18 amino acids. The CDR3 loop is CASSLLRTSGGAKETQYF. The CDR3, as DNA: TGTGCCAGCAGCTTACTCAGGACTAGCGGGGGGGCAAAAGAGACCCAGTACTTC.

This chain links TRBV7-8 with TRBJ2-5; 9 nucleotides line up with TRBD2. J was trimmed by 4 bases and V by 4 bases; bases with no gene match: 13. Germline V gives CDR1 SGHVS, CDR2 FQNEAQ. This CDR3 is built from 17 residues. CDR3 nucleotides: TGTGCCAGCAGCTCACCGGGACTAGCAAGGAGGGGAGAGACCCAGTACTTC. It yields the protein CASSSPGLARRGETQYF.

The chain is built from TRBV2 and TRBJ1-5; a weak D match, TRBD1 (6 bases). The CDR3 runs 16 residues. V was pared by 4 bases and J by 5 bases, with 18 bases between. CDR1 SNHLY and CDR2 FYNNEI come from the germline V gene. CDR3 in amino acids: CASSGPGTKGYQPQHF. The CDR3, as DNA: TGTGCCAGCAGTGGCCCCGGGACAAAGGGATATCAGCCCCAGCATTTT.

This sequence joins TRBV19 and TRBJ1-3, with D maybe TRBD1 (6 bases). The CDR3 covers 17 residues. Looked up from germline, CDR1 is LNHDA and CDR2 is SQIVND (reference sequence). V lost 9 bases to trimming and J lost 0 bases, with 21 bases between them. The CDR3 region is CASALEQGRYSGNTIYF. CDR3 DNA: TGTGCCAGCGCTCTGGAACAGGGTCGTTACTCTGGAAACACCATATATTTT.

This sequence joins TRBV9 and TRBJ2-3; possible D gene TRBD2, 6 bases. The CDR3 contains 15 residues. Trimming left V 0 bases short and J 6 bases short, with 14 bases between. Per the germline V gene, CDR1 is SGDLS and CDR2 is YYNGEE. For the CDR3, the DNA is TGTGCCAGCAGCGTAGATGGCGGGACCGGGGATACGCAGTATTTT. Translated, it gives CASSVDGGTGDTQYF.

The chain employs TRBV5-1 and TRBJ1-1, with D possibly TRBD1 on 6 matching bases. V gave up 4 bases and J gave up 4 bases, with 14 bases separating them. The germline CDR1 and CDR2 sequences are SGHRS and YFSETQ. This CDR3 spans 14 amino acids. CDR3 in DNA: TGCGCCAGCAGCCCGGGGGGGCCGAGCACTGAAGCTTTCTTT. This translates into CASSPGGPSTEAFF.

The chain has TRBV7-2 and TRBJ1-2; D is unclear. This CDR3 is 14 amino acids long. Between the trimmed V and J ends, which lost 2 bases and 5 bases, there was a span of 12 bases. The germline CDR1 and CDR2 sequences are SGHTA and FQGNSA. CDR3 DNA: TGTGCCAGCAGCTTAAGTGAGATCCCTTATGGCTACACCTTC. Amino acids: CASSLSEIPYGYTF.

This sequence joins TRBV7-8 and TRBJ1-2; D may be TRBD1 (5 bases). Trimming took 7 bases from V and 3 from J, leaving 12 bases between them. CDR1 is SGHVS and CDR2 is FQNEAQ in the germline V gene. The CDR3 is 13 residues long. The CDR3 region is CASTLGQDYGYTF. DNA for the CDR3: TGTGCCAGCACCCTGGGGCAGGACTATGGCTACACCTTC.

The V call is TRBV5-1, the J call TRBJ1-1; D gene uncertain. CDR1 is SGHRS and CDR2 is YFSETQ in the germline V gene. The CDR3 extends over 14 amino acids. V shed 0 bases and J shed 1 base, with 7 bases lying between them. The CDR3 nucleotides are TGCGCCAGCAGCTTGGGGTACGGGAACACTGAAGCTTTCTTT. This codes for CASSLGYGNTEAFF.

The CDR3, as DNA: TGTGCCACCAGCAGAGATTGGACAGATAATTCACCCCTCCACTTT. Encoded protein: CATSRDWTDNSPLHF. This chain joins TRBV15 and TRBJ1-6, with TRBD1 as a possible D gene (6 bases). This CDR3 is 15 amino acids long. V dropped 0 bases and J dropped 5 bases, with 8 bases sitting between them. In germline, CDR1 is LNHNV, CDR2 YYDKDF (reference sequence). Together with reference TRBV15 and TRBJ1-6, the CDR3 gives the full variable domain: DAMVIQNPRYQVTQFGKPVTLSCSQTLNHNVMYWYQQKSSQAPKLLFHYYDKDFNNEADTPDNFQSRRPNTSFCFLDIRSPGLGDTAMYLCATSRDWTDNSPLHFGNGTRLTVT.

This chain joins TRBV6-5 and TRBJ2-7, with 12 bases fitting TRBD2. The CDR3 covers 12 residues. Germline V gives CDR1 MNHEY, CDR2 SVGAGI. The CDR3 bases are TGTGGGACTAGCGGGGCCTCCTACGAGCAGTACTTC. Translation: CGTSGASYEQYF.

J is TRBJ2-6 and V is TRBV14; no reliable D call. This CDR3 spans 14 amino acids. Trimming took 6 bases from V and 0 from J, leaving 6 bases between them. Germline V CDR1 and CDR2: SGHDN, FVKESK. CDR3: CASSPSSGANVLTF. Written as DNA, the CDR3 is TGTGCCAGCAGTCCTAGCTCTGGGGCCAACGTCCTGACTTTC.

This clone was recorded once. The genes are TRBV5-1 and TRBJ1-2, with D possibly matching TRBD1 (5 bases). Germline V gene sequence: CDR1 SGHRS, CDR2 YFSETQ. Trimming cost V 1 base and J 4 bases, with 8 bases left between them. The CDR3 is 13 amino acids. For the CDR3, the DNA is TGCGCCAGCAGCTTGACAGGTTTCTATGGCTACACCTTC. It codes for CASSLTGFYGYTF.

The V and J genes are TRBV9 and TRBJ2-2; 8 bases are a match to TRBD1. J gave up 4 bases and V 0 bases, and 2 bases lay outside the gene matches. Germline assignment: CDR1 SGDLS and CDR2 YYNGEE. The CDR3 runs 15 residues. CDR3 amino acids: CASSVVQGGTGELFF. The CDR3 nucleotides read TGTGCCAGCAGCGTAGTACAGGGGGGCACCGGGGAGCTGTTTTTT. The whole variable domain, remainder taken from reference TRBV9 and TRBJ2-2, is DSGVTQTPKHLITATGQRVTLRCSPRSGDLSVYWYQQSLDQGLQFLIQYYNGEERAKGNILERFSAQQFPDLHSELNLSSLELGDSALYFCASSVVQGGTGELFFGEGSRLTVL.

The chain carries TRBV6-5 and TRBJ2-3; 7 bases agree with TRBD1. The trim removed 0 bases at V and 1 base at J, leaving 1 base unmatched. Per the germline V gene, CDR1 is MNHEY and CDR2 is SVGAGI. The CDR3 sequence is 15 residues long. CDR3 region: CASSYSGTGTDTQYF. DNA of the CDR3: TGTGCCAGCAGTTACTCAGGGACAGGCACAGATACGCAGTATTTT.

The V call is TRBV5-4, the J call TRBJ1-2, with a possible D match to TRBD1 (6 bases). Germline-derived CDR1 and CDR2 are SGHNT and YYREEE (reference sequence). V was pared by 1 base and J by 8 bases, with 12 bases between. The CDR3 sequence is 13 residues long. CDR3 protein: CASSLWGGIGYTF. Here the CDR3 DNA reads TGTGCCAGCAGCTTGTGGGGGGGCATCGGCTACACCTTC.

V usage is TRBV3-1 (or the pseudogene TRBV3-2) and J usage is TRBJ2-5, with a weak D call TRBD2 (5 bases). The CDR3 runs 16 residues. The V gene's germline CDR1 is LGHDT and CDR2 YNNKEL (reference sequence). V lost 1 base to trimming and J lost 6 bases, with 18 bases between them. For the CDR3, the DNA is TGTGCCAGCAGCCAAGGCCTCCTCTCGGCGGGTAAGACCCAGTACTTC. It encodes CASSQGLLSAGKTQYF.

The gene calls are TRBV5-1 and TRBJ2-7, with 7 nucleotides matching TRBD1. Germline CDR1 SGHRS, CDR2 YFSETQ. The CDR3 runs 14 residues. V lost 4 bases and J lost 3; bases outside the gene matches: 7. The CDR3 sequence: CASSLRQGDYEQYF. In nucleotides, the CDR3 is TGCGCCAGCAGCCTACGACAGGGAGACTACGAGCAGTACTTC.

The chain uses TRBV5-1 and TRBJ1-1, with D uncertain. The germline V gene has CDR1 SGHRS and CDR2 YFSETQ. There are 14 residues in the CDR3. Trimming stripped 2 bases from V and 1 base from J, with 9 bases between. CDR3 region: CASSFLGPNTEAFF. For the CDR3, the DNA is TGCGCCAGCAGCTTTCTGGGCCCGAACACTGAAGCTTTCTTT.

The genes are TRBV27 and TRBJ1-5; no reliable D call. Germline CDR1 reads MNHEY; CDR2 reads SMNVEV (reference sequence). The V gene lost 9 bases and the J gene lost 7 bases, with 19 bases spanning the gap. This CDR3 is 14 amino acids long. For the CDR3, the DNA is TGTGCCAGTTCGACTATAGGGCTCGGACAGCCCCAGCATTTT. It codes for CASSTIGLGQPQHF.

V is TRBV29-1 and J is TRBJ2-2, with D perhaps TRBD2 (7 bases). This CDR3 is built from 15 residues. V was trimmed by 4 bases and J by 7 bases, leaving 19 bases between them. Per the germline V gene, CDR1 is SQVTM and CDR2 is ANQGSEA. The CDR3, as DNA: TGCAGCGTTGCCCCCCGGGGGGCGATGAGCGGGGAGCTGTTTTTT. Amino acids: CSVAPRGAMSGELFF.